Presented here are 27 T cell receptor beta chains from one specimen sequenced in a study of blood T cell repertoires in COVID-19 (dated by TCRdb to 2019 to 2021). Libraries were built with the immunoSEQ multiplex PCR assay. Entries here come from immuneACCESS through TCRdb and include only in-frame sequences with V and J called. Some clones fail to appear in such tables; in the studies checked, an unresolved V gene covers under half of the shortfall, and the cause of the remainder is unknown. In all, the sample holds over 45,000 clones, and 65% to 85% of those were seen once. Of the sample, around a fifth is held by the ten largest clones. Sequencing was performed on peripheral blood. All receptors come from a human donor with active or convalescent COVID-19. The donor label of this sample is uncertain.

This clone is medium-sized (0.01 to 0.1%) by share. Relative to the germline gene, one junction end is altered; a read error may explain this. V gene TRBV4-1 combines with J gene TRBJ2-3, with TRBD2 matching over 13 bases. Germline CDR1 reads MGHRA; CDR2 reads YSYEKL. This CDR3 contains 13 residues. DNA of the CDR3: TGCGCCAGCAGCCAAGATACAGGACTAGCGGGAGTTTTT. Its translation: CASSQDTGLAGVF.

The chain employs TRBV10-3 and TRBJ2-4; 10 nucleotides match TRBD1. This CDR3 comprises 17 residues. J was trimmed by 3 bases and V by 3 bases; bases with no gene match: 8. Germline CDR1 and CDR2: ENHRY and SYGVKD. This CDR3 is CAISDPSTGGGKNIQYF. The DNA of the CDR3 is TGTGCCATCAGTGACCCCTCGACAGGGGGCGGCAAAAACATTCAGTACTTC.

The V gene is TRBV11-2, the J gene TRBJ2-3, with TRBD2 identical over 8 bases. The junction had 10 bases not matched to a gene; V was cut back by 1 base and J by 7 bases. The CDR3 spans 16 residues. The germline V gene encodes CDR1 SGHAT and CDR2 FQNNGV. CDR3 amino acids: CASSLAGGPVIYTQYF. The CDR3 region has the DNA TGTGCCAGCAGCTTAGCGGGAGGGCCTGTTATTTATACGCAGTATTTT.

V gene TRBV19 combines with J gene TRBJ2-1; D remains unclear. Germline lookup yields CDR1 LNHDA and CDR2 SQIVND (reference sequence). The CDR3 spans 13 residues. The V end lost 4 bases, the J end lost 2 bases, and 6 bases lay between the germline ends. The CDR3 region is CASSSGAYNEQFF. Here the CDR3 DNA reads TGTGCCAGTAGTAGCGGAGCCTACAATGAGCAGTTCTTC.

V gene TRBV11-1 combines with J gene TRBJ2-1, with TRBD1 identical over 8 bases. Germline-derived CDR1 and CDR2 are SGHAT and FQDESV (reference sequence). There are 15 residues in the CDR3. V lost 5 bases and J lost 6; bases outside the gene matches: 9. The CDR3 bases are TGTGCCAGCAGCGTGCGACAGGGGACGGCCAATGAGCAGTTCTTC. Translation: CASSVRQGTANEQFF.

The V call is TRBV6-5, the J call TRBJ1-2, with TRBD1 matching over 8 bases. After removal of 6 bases from V and 5 bases from J, the junction contained 11 bases not matched to a gene. The CDR3 has 15 residues. From germline, CDR1 is MNHEY and CDR2 SVGAGI. CDR3 bases: TGTGCCAGCAGCGCCCCGGGACAGGCTCGGTATGGCTACACCTTC. Translating gives CASSAPGQARYGYTF.

The rearrangement joins TRBV27 to TRBJ1-1, with D possibly being TRBD1 (6 bases). Trimming stripped 0 bases from V and 0 bases from J, with 8 bases between. The CDR3 spans 15 residues. The germline CDR1 and CDR2 sequences are MNHEY and SMNVEV (reference sequence). This CDR3 reads CASSLSTGMNTEAFF. The CDR3 region has the DNA TGTGCCAGCAGTTTATCGACAGGAATGAACACTGAAGCTTTCTTT.

The chain uses TRBV20-1 and TRBJ2-7; unclear D gene. Germline V gene data show CDR1 as DFQATT and CDR2 as SNEGSKA (reference sequence). V lost 2 bases and J lost 3, with 5 bases in between. The CDR3 is made up of 11 amino acids. The CDR3 reads CSARTSYEQYF. CDR3 nucleotides: TGCAGTGCTAGAACCAGCTACGAGCAGTACTTC.

The chain joins TRBV7-3 to TRBJ2-7, with 13 bases matching TRBD2. J was trimmed by 7 bases and V by 5 bases; bases with no gene match: 11. The CDR3 is 16 residues long. Germline V gives CDR1 SGHTA, CDR2 FQGTGA. The DNA for the CDR3 is TGTGCCAGCAGCCCAGGGACTAGCGGGACCGTGGGGGAGCAGTACTTC. Protein sequence: CASSPGTSGTVGEQYF.

The gene calls are TRBV19 and TRBJ2-2, with 7 bases aligning to TRBD2. Germline V lookup: CDR1 LNHDA, CDR2 SQIVND (reference sequence). This CDR3 has 15 residues. Trimming cost V 3 bases and J 4 bases; bases outside gene matches: 5. The CDR3 region has the DNA TGTGCCAGTAGTATGCGCGGGAGTGGCACCGGGGAGCTGTTTTTT. Its translation is CASSMRGSGTGELFF.

V gene TRBV6-1 combines with J gene TRBJ1-2; D is unclear. This CDR3 is built from 13 residues. Trimming took 3 bases from V and 2 from J, leaving 7 bases between them. Looked up from germline, CDR1 is MNHNS and CDR2 is SASEGT. CDR3 coding DNA: TGTGCCAGCAGTGATAACGGGAACTATGGCTACACCTTC. Translation: CASSDNGNYGYTF.

This chain uses TRBV5-1 with TRBJ1-2; weak D call: TRBD1 (5 bases). Germline V gene sequence: CDR1 SGHRS, CDR2 YFSETQ. Trimming pared 0 bases from V and 5 bases from J, leaving 14 bases between. The CDR3 is 15 amino acids. The DNA of the CDR3 is TGCGCCAGCAGCTTGGTCTCGGGGGGAAGGTATGGCTACACCTTC. Its protein is CASSLVSGGRYGYTF. Drawing the rest from reference TRBV5-1 and TRBJ1-2, the complete variable domain is KAGVTQTPRYLIKTRGQQVTLSCSPISGHRSVSWYQQTPGQGLQFLFEYFSETQRNKGNFPGRFSGRQFSNSRSEMNVSTLELGDSALYLCASSLVSGGRYGYTFGSGTRLTVV.

The gene calls are TRBV5-1 and TRBJ2-1; D ambiguous. The CDR3 is made up of 14 amino acids. Germline CDR1 is SGHRS and CDR2 is YFSETQ. V lost 0 bases and J lost 2, with 6 bases in between. DNA for the CDR3: TGCGCCAGCAGCTTGGAGGCGGCCTACAATGAGCAGTTCTTC. Translated, it gives CASSLEAAYNEQFF.

The rearrangement links TRBV14 to TRBJ2-7, with D unclear. The CDR3 has 13 amino acids. Trimming cost V 3 bases and J 5 bases, with 11 bases left between them. CDR1 and CDR2 from the germline V gene are SGHDN and FVKESK. The CDR3 protein is CASSHLSTHEQYF. The DNA for the CDR3 is TGTGCCAGCAGCCACCTTAGTACCCACGAGCAGTACTTC.

The chain links TRBV29-1 to TRBJ2-4; a weak D match, TRBD1 (5 bases). The CDR3 length is 11 residues. Per the germline V gene, CDR1 is SQVTM and CDR2 is ANQGSEA. V dropped 4 bases and J dropped 8 bases, with 9 bases sitting between them. The CDR3 loop is CSVATEDIQYF. CDR3 bases: TGCAGCGTTGCGACAGAAGACATTCAGTACTTC.

This clone was observed many times. The rearrangement uses TRBV7-2 and TRBJ2-1; D is unresolved. The CDR3 runs 14 residues. Trimming left V 6 bases short and J 4 bases short, with 13 bases between. Germline CDR1 and CDR2: SGHTA and FQGNSA. As DNA, the CDR3 is TGTGCCAGCAGTTTCGTGGGCCCTTACAATGAGCAGTTCTTC. Its translation is CASSFVGPYNEQFF.

J is TRBJ1-4 and V is TRBV6-1, with unresolved D. The CDR3 is 15 residues long. V lost 3 bases to trimming and J lost 5 bases, with 13 bases between them. The germline CDR1 and CDR2 sequences are MNHNS and SASEGT. In DNA, the CDR3 is TGTGCCAGCAGTGAGAGGGAAGCGATGAATGAAAAACTGTTTTTT. It specifies CASSEREAMNEKLFF.

This clone was seen more than once but under ten times. The V and J genes are TRBV6-6 and TRBJ1-3; no definite D call. This CDR3 has 14 amino acids. Germline CDR1 reads MNHNY; CDR2 reads SVGAGI (reference sequence). Between the trimmed V and J ends, which lost 0 bases and 0 bases, there was a span of 3 bases. CDR3: CASSYSVSGNTIYF. As DNA, the CDR3 is TGTGCCAGCAGTTACTCCGTCTCTGGAAACACCATATATTTT.

This chain joins TRBV18 and TRBJ2-5; 10 nucleotides line up with TRBD2. Germline lookup yields CDR1 KGHSH and CDR2 LQKENI. With 6 bases clipped from V and 5 bases from J, the junction kept 9 bases outside the gene matches. The CDR3 contains 15 residues. CDR3 sequence (DNA): TGTGCCAGCTCGTCGACTAGCGGGTCACGGGAGACCCAGTACTTC. Protein product: CASSSTSGSRETQYF. Full variable domain (missing parts from reference TRBV18 and TRBJ2-5): NAGVMQNPRHLVRRRGQEARLRCSPMKGHSHVYWYRQLPEEGLKFMVYLQKENIIDESGMPKERFSAEFPKEGPSILRIQQVVRGDSAAYFCASSSTSGSRETQYFGPGTRLLVL.

This chain connects TRBV29-1 to TRBJ1-2; no reliable D call. Between the trimmed V and J ends, which lost 8 bases and 0 bases, there was a span of 10 bases. CDR3 length: 12 residues. In germline, CDR1 is SQVTM, CDR2 ANQGSEA. CDR3 residues: CSFEGANYGYTF. The CDR3 DNA reads as TGCAGCTTCGAGGGAGCTAACTATGGCTACACCTTC.

The chain uses TRBV7-2 and TRBJ2-1, with D tentatively TRBD2 (6 bases). The CDR3 runs to 15 residues. Per the germline V gene, CDR1 is SGHTA and CDR2 is FQGNSA. V was shortened by 0 bases and J by 2 bases, with 8 bases between the two germline ends. CDR3 sequence: CASSLAGGTYNEQFF. The DNA for the CDR3 is TGTGCCAGCAGCTTAGCGGGAGGAACCTACAATGAGCAGTTCTTC. The whole variable domain, filled in from reference TRBV7-2 and TRBJ2-1, reads GAGVSQSPSNKVTEKGKDVELRCDPISGHTALYWYRQSLGQGLEFLIYFQGNSAPDKSGLPSDRFSAERTGGSVSTLTIQRTQQEDSAVYLCASSLAGGTYNEQFFGPGTRLTVL.

This clone came up once. This chain links TRBV21-1 with TRBJ2-1; whether TRBD2, the table's D call, matches the DNA was not checked. TRBV21-1 is a pseudogene. CDR3 size: 14 residues. The DNA for the CDR3 is TGTGCCAGCAGCAACGGACTAGCGAGCGATGAGCAGTTCTTC. This encodes CASSNGLASDEQFF.

This chain connects TRBV9 to TRBJ1-4; D unclear. Per germline, CDR1 SGDLS and CDR2 YYNGEE. CDR3 length: 16 amino acids. V dropped 3 bases and J dropped 0 bases, with 12 bases sitting between them. CDR3 protein: CASSAGWGTTNEKLFF. DNA of the CDR3: TGTGCCAGCAGCGCGGGGTGGGGTACAACTAATGAAAAACTGTTTTTT.

V usage is TRBV27 and J usage is TRBJ1-3; the match to TRBD1 covers 9 bases. Germline V gives CDR1 MNHEY, CDR2 SMNVEV (reference sequence). Trimming cost V 5 bases and J 2 bases; bases outside gene matches: 16. This CDR3 has 19 amino acids. CDR3 region: CASSAGFRGQGFAGNTIYF. The CDR3 DNA reads as TGTGCCAGCAGTGCGGGTTTCAGGGGACAGGGATTTGCTGGAAACACCATATATTTT.

This clone was counted ten times or more. The sample contains more than one DNA sequence encoding this CDR3. The chain links TRBV9 to TRBJ1-6; D is undetermined. This CDR3 spans 15 amino acids. With 0 bases removed from V and 7 bases from J, the gap between germline ends came to 11 bases. In germline, CDR1 is SGDLS, CDR2 YYNGEE. Written as DNA, the CDR3 is TGTGCCAGCAGCGTAGCGGGAGTGGGCAATTCACCCCTCCACTTT. Its protein product is CASSVAGVGNSPLHF.

The V and J genes are TRBV10-3 and TRBJ2-7; D is possibly TRBD1 (5 bases). CDR1 and CDR2 (germline): ENHRY, SYGVKD. V was cut by 6 bases and J by 0 bases, with 6 bases left in between. This CDR3 has 12 residues. The CDR3 is CAIRRGSYEQYF. The CDR3 DNA reads as TGTGCCATCAGAAGGGGCTCCTACGAGCAGTACTTC.

This clone was observed once. The chain uses TRBV7-9 and TRBJ2-3; TRBD2 matches 8 bases. The length of the CDR3 is 18 residues. V shed 0 bases, J shed 1 base, and the junction held 9 bases outside the gene matches. Germline V gene sequence: CDR1 SEHNR, CDR2 FQNEAQ (reference sequence). Here the CDR3 DNA reads TGTGCCAGCAGCTTAGCCATACTTAGCGGGGAGGGCACAGATACGCAGTATTTT. Its translation is CASSLAILSGEGTDTQYF.